The T cell receptor (beta chain) described here comes from a study of CD8 T cells in Susac syndrome. Sequencing targeted TCR beta in blood CD8+ and CD4+ T cells. Each multiple sclerosis control was a treatment-naive patient with relapsing-remitting disease that was either stable or active. When the RNA was reverse transcribed, random hexamers were used with an input of roughly 0.45 to 1 ug. Coverage of TCR beta CDR3 amplification by immunoSEQ multiplex PCR extended to 54 Vbeta and 13 Jbeta. TCRdb recomputed calls from the immunoSEQ multiplex PCR reads with MiXCR, one row per CDR3 protein. This table holds approximately 180,000 distinct CDR3 sequences, nearly 97% found once. Study-level results: The study recognized that its TCR sequencing and HLA analysis covered a relatively small number of individuals.

This clonotype was picked up one time. Its antigen is undetermined. This TCR was sampled from a human donor with multiple sclerosis. The sequenced sample consisted of CD4+ T cells from PBMCs.

This CDR3 reads CATSDRRDLHLSYTF. In DNA form, the CDR3 reads TGTGCCACCAGTGACCGGAGAGACCTCCACCTCTCCTACACCTTC. This rearrangement joins TRBV24-1 to TRBJ1-2; D unclear. CDR3 length: 15 amino acids. CDR1 and CDR2 from the germline V gene are KGHDR and SFDVKD. Trimming took off 4 bases at V and 10 bases at J, with 21 bases between the two ends.